These 7 T cell receptor beta chains originate from one sample sequenced in a study of tissue T cells after allogeneic stem cell transplantation. Some clones are missing from TCRdb's copy, which holds only in-frame ones; the method was immunoSEQ multiplex PCR. This table has around 9,100 clones, just over 55% appearing once. Sequenced here: tissue from the jejunum, sampled at autopsy. Source of these receptors: a female donor older than 55 with lung cancer.

This clone was counted between two and nine times. The chain recombines TRBV18 with TRBJ1-2; possible D gene TRBD1, 6 bases. Germline values: CDR1 KGHSH, CDR2 LQKENI. This CDR3 is built from 15 residues. V was pared by 2 bases and J by 6 bases, with 16 bases between. For the CDR3, the DNA is TGTGCCAGCTCACCAGATCTGGGGGGCAAAGATGGCTACACCTTC. This codes for CASSPDLGGKDGYTF. Based on the CDR3 plus reference TRBV18 and TRBJ1-2, the full variable domain is NAGVMQNPRHLVRRRGQEARLRCSPMKGHSHVYWYRQLPEEGLKFMVYLQKENIIDESGMPKERFSAEFPKEGPSILRIQQVVRGDSAAYFCASSPDLGGKDGYTFGSGTRLTVV.

This clone was picked up a small number of times. The V and J genes are TRBV15 and TRBJ1-1; D is unclear. The V end was cut by 1 base, the J end by 7 bases, with 22 bases between. The CDR3 covers 17 residues. CDR1 and CDR2 (germline): LNHNV, YYDKDF (reference sequence). The CDR3 sequence: CATSRAFSLHSLGEAFF. CDR3 nucleotides: TGTGCCACCAGCAGAGCCTTTTCGTTACACTCTCTTGGTGAAGCTTTCTTT.

This chain uses TRBV30 with TRBJ2-5, with D possibly TRBD2 on 5 matching bases. This CDR3 region has 16 residues. CDR1 and CDR2 (germline): GTSNPN, SVGIG (reference sequence). Trimming shortened V by 0 bases and J by 4 bases, and 18 bases separated the two germline ends. The CDR3, as DNA: TGTGCCTGGAGTGTAGAGGGAACCTTCATTAGAGAGACCCAGTACTTC. Amino acid sequence: CAWSVEGTFIRETQYF.

The rearrangement uses TRBV7-6 and TRBJ2-7; 9 nucleotides agree with TRBD2. J gave up 2 bases and V 1 base, and 3 bases lay outside the gene matches. Germline loops: CDR1 SGHVS, CDR2 FNYEAQ. The CDR3 has 15 residues. CDR3 sequence: CASSLVGGRAYEQYF. The CDR3 DNA reads TGTGCCAGCAGCTTAGTGGGCGGGAGGGCCTACGAGCAGTACTTC.

By sample share, this clone is medium-sized. The same CDR3 can be traced to other DNA sequences in this sample. The chain links TRBV6-5 to TRBJ2-1; D unclear. Trimming pared 0 bases from V and 7 bases from J, leaving 7 bases between. There are 13 residues in the CDR3. The germline gives CDR1 MNHEY, CDR2 SVGAGI. The CDR3 DNA follows: TGTGCCAGCAGTTACTCGATGCGTAATGAGCAGTTCTTC. Translation: CASSYSMRNEQFF.

The CDR3 is CASSLVVRTGRNTIYF. CDR3 coding DNA: TGTGCCAGCAGCTTAGTAGTAAGGACAGGGAGAAACACCATATATTTT. This rearrangement joins TRBV7-8 to TRBJ1-3; 8 bases are a match to TRBD1. This CDR3 spans 16 amino acids. The V gene's germline CDR1 is SGHVS and CDR2 FQNEAQ. V dropped 1 base and J dropped 5; count of bases not matched to a gene: 7. Full variable domain (rest looked up from reference TRBV7-8 and TRBJ1-3): GAGVSQSPRYKVAKRGQDVALRCDPISGHVSLFWYQQALGQGPEFLTYFQNEAQLDKSGLPSDRFFAERPEGSVSTLKIQRTQQEDSAVYLCASSLVVRTGRNTIYFGEGSWLTVV.

The V and J genes are TRBV4-1 and TRBJ2-4; possibly TRBD1 for D (6 bases). Trimming removed 5 bases at V and 7 bases at J, with 30 bases between. CDR1 MGHRA and CDR2 YSYEKL come from the germline V gene. The CDR3 has 19 amino acids. In DNA, the CDR3 is TGCGCCAGCAGCTCGAAGAGGGACACATCTAGGGCTTACGATAACATTCAGTACTTC. This codes for CASSSKRDTSRAYDNIQYF.